This TCR beta chain appears in the sequencing data of a study of Graves' ophthalmopathy and Graves' hyperthyroidism. Amplification of TCR beta CDR3 regions used RNA transcripts. The authors performed first-round RT-PCR with HTBI primers and then a second-round multiplex PCR. TCRdb redid the calling of the multiplex PCR reads with MiXCR, one entry per CDR3 protein. The repertoire holds 650,000 to 900,000 distinct CDR3 sequences, with 40% as singletons. V was clipped by 6 bases and J by 4 bases, with 7 bases between them. The CDR3 has 13 amino acids. CDR1 and CDR2 from the germline V gene are ENHRY and SYGVKD.

This sequence originates from an adult man with Graves' ophthalmopathy. The chain joins TRBV10-3 to TRBJ2-6; D gene ambiguous. Source material: peripheral blood. CDR3 nucleotides: TGTGCCATCAGCAGTCAGGGGGCCAACGTCCTGACTTTC. This sequence encodes CAISSQGANVLTF.